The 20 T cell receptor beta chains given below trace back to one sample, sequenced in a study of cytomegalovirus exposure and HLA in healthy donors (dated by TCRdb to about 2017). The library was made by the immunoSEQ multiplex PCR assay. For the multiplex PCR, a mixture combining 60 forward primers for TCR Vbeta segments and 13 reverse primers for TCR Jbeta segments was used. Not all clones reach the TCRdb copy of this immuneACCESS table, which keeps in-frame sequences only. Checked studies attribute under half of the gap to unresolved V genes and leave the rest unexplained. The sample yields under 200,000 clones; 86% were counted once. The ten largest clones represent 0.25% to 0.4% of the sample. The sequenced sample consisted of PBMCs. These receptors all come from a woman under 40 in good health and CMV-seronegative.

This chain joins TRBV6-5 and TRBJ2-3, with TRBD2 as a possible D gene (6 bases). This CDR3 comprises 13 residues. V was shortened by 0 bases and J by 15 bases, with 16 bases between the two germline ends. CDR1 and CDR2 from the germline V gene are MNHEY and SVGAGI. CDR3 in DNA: TGTGCCAGCAGTTACTCGGCGGGGACCGGGGAATATTTT. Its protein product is CASSYSAGTGEYF.

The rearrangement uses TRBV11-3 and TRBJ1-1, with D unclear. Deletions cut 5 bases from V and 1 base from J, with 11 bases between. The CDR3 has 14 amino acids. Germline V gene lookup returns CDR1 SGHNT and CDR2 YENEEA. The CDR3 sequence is CASSRGTTNTEAFF. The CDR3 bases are TGTGCCAGCAGCCGCGGAACAACGAACACTGAAGCTTTCTTT.

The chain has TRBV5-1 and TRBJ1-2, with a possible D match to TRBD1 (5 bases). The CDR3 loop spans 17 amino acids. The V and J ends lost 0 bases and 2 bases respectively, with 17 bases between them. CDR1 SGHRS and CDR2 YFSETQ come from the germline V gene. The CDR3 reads CASSLAGTEWWNYGYTF. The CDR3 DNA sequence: TGCGCCAGCAGCTTGGCCGGGACTGAATGGTGGAACTATGGCTACACCTTC.

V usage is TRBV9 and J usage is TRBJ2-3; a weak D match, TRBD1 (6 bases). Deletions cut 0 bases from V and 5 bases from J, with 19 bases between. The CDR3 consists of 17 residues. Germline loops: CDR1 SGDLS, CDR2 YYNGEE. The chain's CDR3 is CASSVARPNLGGDTQYF. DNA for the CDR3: TGTGCCAGCAGCGTAGCTAGGCCTAACCTAGGGGGAGATACGCAGTATTTT.

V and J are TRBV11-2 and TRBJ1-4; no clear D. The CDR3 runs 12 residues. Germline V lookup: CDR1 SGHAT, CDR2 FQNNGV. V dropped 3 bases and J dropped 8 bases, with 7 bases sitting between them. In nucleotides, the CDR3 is TGTGCCAGCAGCTTCTCTTTGGAAAAACTGTTTTTT. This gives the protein CASSFSLEKLFF.

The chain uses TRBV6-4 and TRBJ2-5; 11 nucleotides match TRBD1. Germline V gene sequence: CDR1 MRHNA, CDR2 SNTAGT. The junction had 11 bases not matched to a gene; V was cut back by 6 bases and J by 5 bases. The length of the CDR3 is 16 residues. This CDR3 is CASRNQDRGRWETQYF. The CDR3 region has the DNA TGTGCCAGCAGGAACCAGGACAGGGGGCGTTGGGAGACCCAGTACTTC.

In DNA form, the CDR3 reads TGTGCCAGCAGCAATCTAGCGGCCCAAGCCTACGAGCAGTACTTC. It yields the protein CASSNLAAQAYEQYF. The chain uses TRBV21-1 and TRBJ2-7; the D call TRBD2 from the table was never checked on the DNA. TRBV21-1 counts as a pseudogene. The CDR3 totals 15 residues.

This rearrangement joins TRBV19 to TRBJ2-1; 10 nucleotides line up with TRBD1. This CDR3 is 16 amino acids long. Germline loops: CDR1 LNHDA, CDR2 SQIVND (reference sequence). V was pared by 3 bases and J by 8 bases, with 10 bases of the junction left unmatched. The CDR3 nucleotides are TGTGCCAGTAGTATCCTCGGGGGACAGGGGCTGTATGAGCAGTTCTTC. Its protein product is CASSILGGQGLYEQFF.

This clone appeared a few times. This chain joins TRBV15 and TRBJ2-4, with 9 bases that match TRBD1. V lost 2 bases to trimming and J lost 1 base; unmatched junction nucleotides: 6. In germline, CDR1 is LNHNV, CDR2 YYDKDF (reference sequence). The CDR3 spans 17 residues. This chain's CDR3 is CATSRYTGGRAKNIQYF. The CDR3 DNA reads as TGTGCCACCAGCAGATACACAGGGGGCCGGGCCAAAAACATTCAGTACTTC.

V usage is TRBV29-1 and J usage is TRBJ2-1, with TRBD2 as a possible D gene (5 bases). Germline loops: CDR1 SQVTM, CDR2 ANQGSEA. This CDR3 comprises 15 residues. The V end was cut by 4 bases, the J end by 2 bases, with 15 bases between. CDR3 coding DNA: TGCAGCGTTGTCCTCCCTCGAGCGGCCTACAATGAGCAGTTCTTC. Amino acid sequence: CSVVLPRAAYNEQFF.

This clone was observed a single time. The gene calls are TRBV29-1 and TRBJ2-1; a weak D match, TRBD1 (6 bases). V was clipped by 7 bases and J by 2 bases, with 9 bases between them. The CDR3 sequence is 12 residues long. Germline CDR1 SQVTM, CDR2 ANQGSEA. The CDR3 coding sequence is TGCAGCGCCGGGACACCCTACAATGAGCAGTTCTTC. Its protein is CSAGTPYNEQFF.

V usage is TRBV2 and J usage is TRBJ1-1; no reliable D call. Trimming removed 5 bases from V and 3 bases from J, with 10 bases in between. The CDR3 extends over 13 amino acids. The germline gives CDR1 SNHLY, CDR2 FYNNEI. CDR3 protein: CASSRGPHTEAFF. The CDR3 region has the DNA TGTGCCAGCAGTCGGGGTCCTCACACTGAAGCTTTCTTT.

CDR3 sequence: CASNTGGDNEQFF. The CDR3 DNA is TGTGCCAGTAACACAGGCGGGGACAATGAGCAGTTCTTC. The V gene is TRBV19, the J gene TRBJ2-1, with D perhaps TRBD2 (6 bases). CDR3 size: 13 residues. V was clipped by 7 bases and J by 5 bases, with 12 bases between them. From germline, CDR1 is LNHDA and CDR2 SQIVND (reference sequence).

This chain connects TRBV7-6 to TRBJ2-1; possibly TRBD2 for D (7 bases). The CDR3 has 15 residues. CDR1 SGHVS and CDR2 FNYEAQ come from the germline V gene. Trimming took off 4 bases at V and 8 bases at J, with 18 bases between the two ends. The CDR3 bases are TGTGCCAGCAGCTCCCGACGAGGGGGGGCCCATGAGCAGTTCTTC. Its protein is CASSSRRGGAHEQFF.

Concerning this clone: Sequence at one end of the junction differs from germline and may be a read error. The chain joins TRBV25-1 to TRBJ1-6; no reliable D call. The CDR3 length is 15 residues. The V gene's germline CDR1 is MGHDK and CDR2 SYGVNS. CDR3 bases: TGTGCCAGCAGGGAATCGGGAGTCAGAAATTCACCCCTCCACTTT. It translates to CASRESGVRNSPLHF.

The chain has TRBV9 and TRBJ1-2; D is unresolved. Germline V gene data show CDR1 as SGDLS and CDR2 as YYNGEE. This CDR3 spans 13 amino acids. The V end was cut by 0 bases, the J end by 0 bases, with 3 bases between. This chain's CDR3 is CASSVVANYGYTF. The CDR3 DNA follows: TGTGCCAGCAGCGTAGTAGCTAACTATGGCTACACCTTC.

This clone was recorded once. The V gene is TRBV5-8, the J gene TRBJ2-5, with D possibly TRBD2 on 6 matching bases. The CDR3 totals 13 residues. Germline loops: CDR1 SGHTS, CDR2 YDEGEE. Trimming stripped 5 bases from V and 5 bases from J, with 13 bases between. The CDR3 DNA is TGTGCCAGCAGGAGAACCGGAGGGGAGACCCAGTACTTC. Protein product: CASRRTGGETQYF.

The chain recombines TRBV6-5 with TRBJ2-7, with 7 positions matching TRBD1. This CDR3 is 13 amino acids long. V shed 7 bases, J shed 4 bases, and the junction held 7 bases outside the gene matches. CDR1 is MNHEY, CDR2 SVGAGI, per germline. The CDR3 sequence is CASTPTGAYEQYF. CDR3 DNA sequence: TGTGCCAGCACCCCCACAGGGGCTTACGAGCAGTACTTC.

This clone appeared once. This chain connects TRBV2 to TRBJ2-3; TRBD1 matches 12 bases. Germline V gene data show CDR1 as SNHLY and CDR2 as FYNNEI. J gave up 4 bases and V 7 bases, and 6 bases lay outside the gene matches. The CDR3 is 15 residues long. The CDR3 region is CASIRDRGLPDTQYF. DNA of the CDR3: TGTGCCAGCATCAGGGACAGGGGGCTCCCAGATACGCAGTATTTT. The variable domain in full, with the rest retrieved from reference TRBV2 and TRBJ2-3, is EPEVTQTPSHQVTQMGQEVILRCVPISNHLYFYWYRQILGQKVEFLVSFYNNEISEKSEIFDDQFSVERPDGSNFTLKIRSTKLEDSAMYFCASIRDRGLPDTQYFGPGTRLTVL.

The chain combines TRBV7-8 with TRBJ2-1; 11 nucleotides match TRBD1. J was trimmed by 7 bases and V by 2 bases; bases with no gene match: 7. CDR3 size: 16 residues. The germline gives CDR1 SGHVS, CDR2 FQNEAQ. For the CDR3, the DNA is TGTGCCAGCAGCTTAATTGTGGGACAGGGGGTTAATGAGCAGTTCTTC. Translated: CASSLIVGQGVNEQFF.